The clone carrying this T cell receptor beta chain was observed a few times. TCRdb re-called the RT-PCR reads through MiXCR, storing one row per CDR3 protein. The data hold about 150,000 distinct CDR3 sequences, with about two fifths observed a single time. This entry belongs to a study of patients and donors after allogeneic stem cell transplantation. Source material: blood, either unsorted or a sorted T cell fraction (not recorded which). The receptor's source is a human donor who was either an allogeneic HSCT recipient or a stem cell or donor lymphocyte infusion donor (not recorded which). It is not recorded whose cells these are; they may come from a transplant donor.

For the CDR3, the DNA is TGTGCCAGCAGGGAATCCGGAGGACAGGGCTACGAAAAACTGTTTTTT. This gives the protein CASRESGGQGYEKLFF. The chain combines TRBV6-1 with TRBJ1-4; TRBD1 agrees at 8 bases. The CDR3 is 16 residues long. Germline-derived CDR1 and CDR2 are MNHNS and SASEGT. The J segment lost 8 bases and the V segment lost 6 bases, leaving 14 bases of the junction unmatched.